This T cell receptor (beta chain) was profiled in a study of T cells after yellow fever vaccination. Each CDR3 protein is one row after TCRdb ran MiXCR on the 5' RACE reads. Seen here are 50,000 to 65,000 distinct CDR3 sequences, 6.5% to 8% observed once, and the top ten hold roughly 24%. Notes on the study in general: Boosting was followed by the reappearance of most primary-vaccination clones (around 96% CD4, about 88% CD8). Abundant clonotypes from the bulk population could contaminate FACS-sorted repertoires.

The germline V gene has CDR1 MGHRA and CDR2 YSYEKL. V lost 4 bases and J lost 4, with 23 bases in between. The CDR3 consists of 17 residues. This clonotype has a count of ten or more. This sequence was found in a man aged 18-30 years who received the YFV17D yellow fever vaccine. The chain links TRBV4-1 to TRBJ2-7; TRBD1 is a possible D gene (6 bases). This material consisted of CD8+ T cells not binding an NS4B(214-222) dextramer, sorted from PBMCs, taken around 45 days after the first yellow fever vaccination. The CDR3 sequence: CASSRPTGKGVFYEQYF. The CDR3 region has the DNA TGCGCCAGCAGCCGCCCCACGGGGAAGGGGGTATTTTACGAGCAGTACTTC.